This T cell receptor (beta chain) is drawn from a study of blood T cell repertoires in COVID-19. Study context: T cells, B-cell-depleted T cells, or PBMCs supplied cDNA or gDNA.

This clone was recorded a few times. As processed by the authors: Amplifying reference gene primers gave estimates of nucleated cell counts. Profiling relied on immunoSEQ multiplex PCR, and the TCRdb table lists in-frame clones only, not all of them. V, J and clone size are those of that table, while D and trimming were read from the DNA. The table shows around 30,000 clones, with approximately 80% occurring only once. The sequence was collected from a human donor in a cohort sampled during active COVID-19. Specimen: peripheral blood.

The DNA of the CDR3 is TGTGCCAGTAGTATATTTAAGGGAGGGAACTATGGCTACACCTTC. It encodes CASSIFKGGNYGYTF. This chain links TRBV19 with TRBJ1-2; no definite D call. V was trimmed by 2 bases and J by 2 bases, leaving 12 bases between them. Germline CDR1 and CDR2: LNHDA and SQIVND (reference sequence). The CDR3 covers 15 residues.